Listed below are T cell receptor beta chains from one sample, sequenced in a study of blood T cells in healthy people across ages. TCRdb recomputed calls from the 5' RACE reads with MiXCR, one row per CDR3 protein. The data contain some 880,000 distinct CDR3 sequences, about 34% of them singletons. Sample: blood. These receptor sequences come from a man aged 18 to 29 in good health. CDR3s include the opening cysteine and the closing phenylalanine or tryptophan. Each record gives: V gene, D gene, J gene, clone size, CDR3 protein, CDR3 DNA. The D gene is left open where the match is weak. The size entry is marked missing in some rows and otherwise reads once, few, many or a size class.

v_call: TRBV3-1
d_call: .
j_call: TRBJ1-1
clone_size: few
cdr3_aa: CASSQMTEVFF
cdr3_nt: TGTGCCAGCAGCCAAATGACTGAAGTTTTCTTT

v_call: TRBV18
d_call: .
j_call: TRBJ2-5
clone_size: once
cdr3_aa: CVSPQMDNQETQYF
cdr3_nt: TGTGTCAGCCCACAGATGGACAACCAAGAGACCCAGTACTTC

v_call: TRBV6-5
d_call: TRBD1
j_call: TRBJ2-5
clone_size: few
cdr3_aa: CATKWDRGEQYF
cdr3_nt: TGTGCCACCAAATGGGACAGAGGGGAGCAGTACTTC

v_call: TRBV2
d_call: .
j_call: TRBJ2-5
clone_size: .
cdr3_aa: CASSDEGNEQYF
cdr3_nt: TGTGCCAGCAGTGATGAGGGGAATGAGCAGTACTTC

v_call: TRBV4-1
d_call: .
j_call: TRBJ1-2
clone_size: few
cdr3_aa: CASSQDWAGYGYTF
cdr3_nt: TGCGCCAGCAGCCAAGATTGGGCGGGCTATGGCTACACCTTC

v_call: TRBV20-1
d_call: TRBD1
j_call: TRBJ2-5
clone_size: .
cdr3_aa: CSASVTGTGGDEQYF
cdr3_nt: TGCAGTGCTAGTGTAACCGGGACAGGGGGCGATGAGCAGTACTTC

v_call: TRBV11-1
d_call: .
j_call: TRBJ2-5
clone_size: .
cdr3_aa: CASSSSGPFQETQYF
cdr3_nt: TGTGCCAGCAGCTCCAGCGGCCCCTTCCAAGAGACCCAGTACTTC

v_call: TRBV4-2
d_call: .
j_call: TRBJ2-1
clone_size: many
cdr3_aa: CASSQEWRVALLGNEQFF
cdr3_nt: TGTGCCAGCAGCCAAGAGTGGCGGGTAGCGCTGTTAGGCAATGAGCAGTTCTTC

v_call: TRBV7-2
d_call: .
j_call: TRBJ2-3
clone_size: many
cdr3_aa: CASSLQGPDTQYF
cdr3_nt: TGTGCCAGCAGTCTACAGGGACCAGATACGCAGTATTTT

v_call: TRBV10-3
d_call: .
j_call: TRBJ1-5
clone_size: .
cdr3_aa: CAISERRLNQPQHF
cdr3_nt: TGTGCCATCAGTGAACGGAGGCTCAATCAGCCCCAGCATTTT

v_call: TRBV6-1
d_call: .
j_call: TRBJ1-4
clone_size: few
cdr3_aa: CASRKSNRVSNEKLFF
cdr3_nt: TGTGCCAGCAGAAAATCCAACAGGGTATCTAATGAAAAACTGTTTTTT

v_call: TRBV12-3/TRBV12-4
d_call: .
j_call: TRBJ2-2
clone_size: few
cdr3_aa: CASSLVRPGELFF
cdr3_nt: TGTGCCAGCAGTTTGGTCCGGCCCGGGGAGCTGTTTTTT

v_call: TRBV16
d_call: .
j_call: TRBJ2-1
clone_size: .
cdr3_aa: CASSQFISDNEQFF
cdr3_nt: TGTGCCAGCAGCCAATTTATTTCGGACAATGAGCAGTTCTTC

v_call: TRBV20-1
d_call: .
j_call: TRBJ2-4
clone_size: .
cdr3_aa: CSARDPKNIQYF
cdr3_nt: TGCAGTGCGCGGGACCCGAAAAACATTCAGTACTTC

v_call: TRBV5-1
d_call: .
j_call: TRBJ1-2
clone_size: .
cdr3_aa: CASSLAPAENYGYTF
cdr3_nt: TGCGCCAGCAGCTTGGCCCCCGCAGAAAACTATGGCTACACCTTC

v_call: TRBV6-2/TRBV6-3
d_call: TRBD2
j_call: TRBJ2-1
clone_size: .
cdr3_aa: CASSYLGLGYNEQFF
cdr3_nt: TGTGCCAGCAGTTACCTGGGACTAGGGTACAATGAGCAGTTCTTC

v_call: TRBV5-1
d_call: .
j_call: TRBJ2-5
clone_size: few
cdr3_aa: CASSLSGREQETQYF
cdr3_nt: TGCGCCAGCAGCTTATCCGGCAGGGAACAAGAGACCCAGTACTTC

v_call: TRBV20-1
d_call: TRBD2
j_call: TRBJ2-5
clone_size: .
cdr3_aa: CSARDGRGGETQYF
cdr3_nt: TGCAGTGCTAGAGATGGGCGGGGAGGGGAGACCCAGTACTTC

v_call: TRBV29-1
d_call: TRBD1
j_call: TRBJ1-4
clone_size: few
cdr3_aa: CSALIHSPGQDAKLFF
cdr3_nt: TGCAGCGCCCTCATCCATTCCCCGGGACAGGACGCAAAACTGTTTTTT

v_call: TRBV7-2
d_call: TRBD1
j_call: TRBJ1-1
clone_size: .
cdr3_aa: CASSFEGQVNTEAFF
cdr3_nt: TGTGCCAGCAGCTTCGAGGGACAGGTAAACACTGAAGCTTTCTTT

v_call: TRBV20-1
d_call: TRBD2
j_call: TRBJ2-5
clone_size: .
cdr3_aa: CSATPGRTSGGAQYF
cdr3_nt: TGCAGTGCTACTCCCGGTAGGACTAGCGGGGGAGCCCAGTACTTC

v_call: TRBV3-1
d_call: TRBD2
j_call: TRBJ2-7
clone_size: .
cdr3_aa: CASSQDLLAGYEQYF
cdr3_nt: TGTGCCAGCAGCCAAGATCTACTAGCGGGATACGAGCAGTACTTC

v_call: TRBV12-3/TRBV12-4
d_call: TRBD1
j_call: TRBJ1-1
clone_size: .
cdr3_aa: CASTWGQANTGAFF
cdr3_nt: TGTGCCAGCACCTGGGGACAGGCGAACACTGGAGCTTTCTTT

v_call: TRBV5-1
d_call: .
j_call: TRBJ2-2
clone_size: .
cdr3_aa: CASSILGPSTGELFF
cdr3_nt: TGCGCCAGCAGCATCCTCGGCCCTAGCACCGGGGAGCTGTTTTTT

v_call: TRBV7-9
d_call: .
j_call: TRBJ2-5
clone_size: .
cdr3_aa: CASSPFPRQTNEETQYF
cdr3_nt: TGTGCCAGCAGTCCCTTCCCAAGACAGACGAACGAAGAGACCCAGTACTTC

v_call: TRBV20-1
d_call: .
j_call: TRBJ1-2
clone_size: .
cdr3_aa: CSARERTAYGYTF
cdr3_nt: TGCAGTGCTAGAGAACGGACGGCCTATGGCTACACCTTC

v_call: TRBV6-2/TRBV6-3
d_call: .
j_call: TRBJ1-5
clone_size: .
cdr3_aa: CASSGRVGNQPQHF
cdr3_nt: TGTGCCAGCAGCGGCAGGGTCGGCAATCAGCCCCAGCATTTT

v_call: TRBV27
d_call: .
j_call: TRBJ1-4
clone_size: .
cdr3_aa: CASSHGTNEKLFF
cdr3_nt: TGTGCCAGCAGCCACGGGACCAATGAAAAACTGTTTTTT

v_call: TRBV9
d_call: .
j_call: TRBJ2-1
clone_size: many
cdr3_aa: CASSVHGGRGGDEQFF
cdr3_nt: TGTGCCAGCAGCGTACATGGTGGCAGGGGGGGGGATGAGCAGTTCTTC

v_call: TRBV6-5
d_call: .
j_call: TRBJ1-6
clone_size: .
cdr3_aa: CASSDSGIYNSPLHF
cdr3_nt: TGTGCCAGCTCCGACTCAGGGATTTATAATTCACCCCTCCACTTT

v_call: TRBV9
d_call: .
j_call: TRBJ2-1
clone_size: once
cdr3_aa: CASSVAPQNLGNPETQFF
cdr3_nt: TGTGCCAGCAGCGTAGCCCCGCAGAACCTCGGGAATCCAGAGACCCAGTTCTTC

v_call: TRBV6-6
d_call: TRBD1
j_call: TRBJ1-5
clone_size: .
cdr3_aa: CASSFGQGAQPQHF
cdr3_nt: TGTGCCAGCAGTTTCGGGCAGGGGGCGCAACCCCAGCATTTT

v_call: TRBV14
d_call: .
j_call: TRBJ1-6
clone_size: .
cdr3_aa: CASQGSSYNSPLHF
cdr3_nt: TGTGCCAGCCAGGGCAGCTCCTATAATTCACCCCTCCACTTT

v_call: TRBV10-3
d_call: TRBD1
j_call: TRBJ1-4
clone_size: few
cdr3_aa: CAISVMGQGETNEKLFF
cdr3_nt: TGTGCCATCAGTGTAATGGGACAGGGGGAGACAAATGAAAAACTGTTTTTT

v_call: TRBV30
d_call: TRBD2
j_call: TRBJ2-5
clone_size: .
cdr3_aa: CAWVGGRRQYF
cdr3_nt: TGTGCCTGGGTCGGGGGGAGGCGGCAGTACTTC

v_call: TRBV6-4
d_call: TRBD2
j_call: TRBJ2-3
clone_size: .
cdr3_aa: CASSEIAGGLDTQYF
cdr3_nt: TGTGCCAGCAGTGAAATAGCGGGAGGTTTGGATACGCAGTATTTT

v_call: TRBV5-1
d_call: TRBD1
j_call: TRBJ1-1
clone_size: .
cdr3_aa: CASSLGQGAWTEAFF
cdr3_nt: TGCGCCAGCAGCTTGGGACAGGGGGCTTGGACTGAAGCTTTCTTT

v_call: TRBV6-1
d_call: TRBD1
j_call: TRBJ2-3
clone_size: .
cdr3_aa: CASTDGTGSTDTQYF
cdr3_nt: TGTGCCAGCACCGACGGGACAGGGAGCACAGATACGCAGTATTTT

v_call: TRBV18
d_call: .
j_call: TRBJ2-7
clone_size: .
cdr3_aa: CASSPSGDNEQYF
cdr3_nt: TGTGCCAGCTCACCGTCCGGAGACAATGAGCAGTACTTC

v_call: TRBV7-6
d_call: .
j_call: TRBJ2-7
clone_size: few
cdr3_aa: CASTMGRGWEQYF
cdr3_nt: TGTGCCAGCACCATGGGCAGGGGCTGGGAGCAGTACTTC

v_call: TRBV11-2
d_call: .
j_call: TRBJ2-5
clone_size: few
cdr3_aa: CASSDYTDQETQYF
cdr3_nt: TGTGCCAGCAGCGATTATACGGACCAAGAGACCCAGTACTTC

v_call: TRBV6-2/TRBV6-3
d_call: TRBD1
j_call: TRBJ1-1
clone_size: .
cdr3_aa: CASSYYGQGLPNTEAFF
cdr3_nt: TGTGCCAGCAGTTATTACGGACAGGGTCTCCCGAACACTGAAGCTTTCTTT

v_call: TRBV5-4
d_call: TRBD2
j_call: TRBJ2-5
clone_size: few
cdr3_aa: CASSGAGLGETQYF
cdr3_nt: TGTGCCAGCAGCGGAGCTGGACTAGGAGAGACCCAGTACTTC

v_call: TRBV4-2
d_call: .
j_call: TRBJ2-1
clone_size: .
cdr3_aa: CASSQPQGSRNEQFF
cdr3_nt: TGTGCCAGCAGCCAGCCCCAGGGAAGTAGGAATGAGCAGTTCTTC

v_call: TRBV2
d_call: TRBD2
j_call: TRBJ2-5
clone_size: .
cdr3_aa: CASGSSGGATDEQYF
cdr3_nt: TGTGCCAGCGGCTCTAGCGGGGGGGCGACGGATGAGCAGTACTTC

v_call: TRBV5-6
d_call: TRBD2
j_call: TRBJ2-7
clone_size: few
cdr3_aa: CASSPGGVMGYEQYF
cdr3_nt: TGTGCCAGCAGCCCGGGGGGGGTGATGGGCTACGAGCAGTACTTC

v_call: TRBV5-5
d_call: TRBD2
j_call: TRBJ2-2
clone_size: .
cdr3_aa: CARSPRTSSGTGELFF
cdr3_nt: TGTGCCCGCAGCCCCCGGACTAGCTCGGGCACCGGGGAGCTGTTTTTT

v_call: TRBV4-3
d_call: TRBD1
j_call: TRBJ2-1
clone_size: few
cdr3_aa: CASSRLRQGDNEQFF
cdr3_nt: TGCGCCAGCAGCCGTTTACGACAGGGAGACAATGAGCAGTTCTTC